This TCR beta chain was captured in a study of T cells in Graves' hyperthyroidism and ophthalmopathy. About the study: At the time of initial diagnosis and before any treatment, peripheral blood was collected.

This clonotype was observed at least ten times. PBMCs were obtained from 9 to 10 ml fresh peripheral blood. The source material, RNA transcripts, was used to amplify TCR beta CDR3 regions. HTBI primers were employed in a first-round RT-PCR of the TCR CDR3. TCRdb reprocessed the multiplex PCR reads via MiXCR and lists one record per CDR3 protein. The table records 300,000 to 450,000 distinct CDR3 sequences, roughly 13% of them present only once. The CDR3 contains 12 residues. Trimming pared 8 bases from V and 5 bases from J, leaving 13 bases between. Germline CDR1 KGHSH, CDR2 LQKENI. Sequenced material: blood. The chain uses TRBV18 and TRBJ2-7; either TRBD1 or TRBD2 may supply D (6 bases each). The clonotype was recovered from a woman aged 60 to 75 with Graves' hyperthyroidism. The chain's CDR3 is CASSPRGDEQYF. The DNA of the CDR3 is TGTGCCAGCAGCCCGAGGGGGGACGAGCAGTACTTC. The variable domain in full, completed from reference TRBV18 and TRBJ2-7, reads NAGVMQNPRHLVRRRGQEARLRCSPMKGHSHVYWYRQLPEEGLKFMVYLQKENIIDESGMPKERFSAEFPKEGPSILRIQQVVRGDSAAYFCASSPRGDEQYFGPGTRLTVT.